This T cell receptor (beta chain) was recorded in a study of post-analysis software for immune sequencing data. Concerning this clonotype: Its target is not known.

After removal of 8 bases from V and 2 bases from J, the junction contained 26 bases not matched to a gene. CDR3 length: 21 residues. Germline V lookup: CDR1 MDHEN, CDR2 SYDVKM. TCR beta libraries were prepared from cDNA with unique molecular identifiers. Once about 0.95 to 10 million T cells were used, roughly 500,000 cDNA molecules resulted. Using its own MiXCR run on the PCR reads, TCRdb lists one record per CDR3 protein. The sample lists hundreds of thousands of distinct CDR3 sequences, more than 30% occurring once. Study-level results: Samples from a shared batch, those prepared together, strongly co-clustered by F measure. Patients carried five TRBV segments more frequently than controls did, and TRBV5-6, TRBV5-1 and TRBV20-1 were among them.

The sequenced material came from blood. This receptor was taken from a girl aged 2 to 9 with multiple sclerosis. V is TRBV28 and J is TRBJ2-3; 9 bases match TRBD2. The CDR3 protein is CASPPSAGGRPTPRYTDTQYF. The CDR3 bases are TGTGCCAGCCCTCCGAGCGCGGGAGGGCGACCAACACCTAGATACACAGATACGCAGTATTTT.